Sequencing of this TCR beta chain was carried out in a study of TIL therapy for anti-PD-1-resistant metastatic lung cancer. J gave up 4 bases and V 5 bases, and 6 bases lay outside the gene matches. Germline assignment: CDR1 SGHVS and CDR2 FQNEAQ. The CDR3 extends over 15 amino acids. Time point reported: pre-treatment sample, taken before nivolumab and TIL therapy. The tumor samples were excised metastases, mostly pleural nodules or supraclavicular lymph nodes. This clone was found once. The libraries were made with immunoSEQ v3. Repertoires were generated with immunoSEQ multiplex PCR, while TCRdb's copy carries only in-frame clones and drops some. Seen here are around 45,000 clones, less than 75% observed once, and the top ten hold approximately 5.6%.

The chain recombines TRBV7-8 with TRBJ2-3; 10 nucleotides align to TRBD2. Sequences were derived from tumor tissue, sampled at baseline. The clonotype originates from a person aged 25 to 80 with non-small cell lung cancer. The DNA for the CDR3 is TGTGCCAGCAGCCTTAGCGGGGGGTTAGCAGATACGCAGTATTTT. Protein: CASSLSGGLADTQYF.